The entry below describes one T cell receptor beta chain. Its antigen is unknown. No qualities accompany the bases; no much larger clone lies one base away. Libraries came from the immunoSEQ multiplex PCR assay. The multiplex PCR relied on a mix of 60 forward primers for TCR Vbeta segments and 13 reverse primers for TCR Jbeta segments. The CDR3 region of rearranged TCR beta genes was amplified from genomic DNA by a multiplex PCR assay. The amplified TCR beta libraries were sequenced on the Illumina HiSeq System as 87-base-pair reads. Per the source publication's procedure: A later analysis tallied 75 million to 85 million unique TCR beta chains across the 666 repertoires, and about 10 million of those chains were shared by two or more donors. Raw reads were error-corrected and collapsed into unique sequences with a nearest-neighbor algorithm that merged closely related sequences to remove PCR and sequencing errors. Alignment of CDR3 sequences to IMGT reference sequences was used to assign V, D and J gene segments. For a sequence to be retained, a match of at least six nucleotides was required to both a V gene segment and a J gene segment. Rearrangements were classified as productive when the CDR3 lacked stop codons and remained in frame with V and J, and all other rearrangements were classified as non-productive. Following IMGT convention, CDR3 was defined as the stretch from the second conserved V-encoded cysteine up to the conserved J-encoded phenylalanine. The earlier analysis of fewer than 750 of the donors excluded sequences that lacked an unambiguous match to a single V gene segment. An earlier analysis of several hundred of the donors called V segments functional above 56.7% productive rearrangements and segregating when the between-donor standard deviation exceeded 5%. To diagnose cytomegalovirus status from the catalog of TCR beta chain sequences, a statistical classification framework was built. In a later analysis, TCR nucleotide sequences were compared against IMGT/GENE-DB human TR gene sequences so that V and J genes could be assigned. In a later analysis, CDR3 sequences and most-parsimonious VDJ recombination scenarios were assigned using the TCRdist pipeline. In a later analysis, every TCR beta chain was defined by the combination of its CDR3 amino acid sequence and its V-gene family, and reads without a unique V-gene family were dropped. To address suspected cross-contamination and a sequencing artifact, a later analysis removed 450 to 700 highly shared, low-generation-probability nucleotide sequences. For each public chain, a later analysis derived a clonal expansion index from normalized ranks of inferred template counts within each repertoire. Generation probabilities in a later analysis came from a VDJ recombination model fitted to out-of-frame rearrangements, and those results were checked against IGoR. Hypergeometric tests were used in a later analysis to score TCR-TCR, TCR-HLA and TCR-CMV co-occurrence, with a repertoire-size bias correction applied to the TCR pairs. In a later analysis, false discovery rates were estimated by permuting HLA or CMV assignments 20 times. In a later analysis, co-occurring TCRs were grouped using DBSCAN, and TCRdist sequence similarity was added for clustering within HLA-allele-positive subsets. Co-occurrence clustering excluded repertoires with fewer than 30,000 or more than 120,000 public chains, plus five with anomalous nucleotide sharing. TCRdb took over this immuneACCESS table, retaining in-frame rearrangements with V and J assigned. Such tables are incomplete; in checked studies, under half of the missing clones stem from an unresolved V gene, and the remainder is unexplained. V and J calls plus clone size are reproduced from that table; the DNA served to infer D and trimming. This sample has under 130,000 clones in its table, and 70% to 80% of those were observed once. In total, the top ten clones hold around 2.5% of the sample.

The CDR3 holds 14 amino acids from the cysteine to the phenylalanine. Only the CDR3 DNA is retained, 42 bases long and in frame from the first base. The V and J ends are trimmed by 2 bases and 10 bases, leaving 13 bases between them. CDR1 and CDR2 are read off the germline V gene as SGHDT and YYEEEE. The cohort comprised 666 healthy bone marrow donors. All cohort members were sampled while nominally healthy, although unrecorded immune exposures were likely present. The donor was CMV seropositive and was included in the group of 290 or so seropositive cohort members. Every donor gave a peripheral blood sample, and the peripheral blood mononuclear cells from that sample were used for TCR beta sequencing. Genomic DNA was extracted from the blood cell samples with the Qiagen DNeasy Blood Extraction Kit. The data stem from a study of cytomegalovirus exposure and HLA in healthy donors (dated by TCRdb to about 2017). With respect to the entire study: In an earlier analysis of 550 to 750 of the donors, 276 Gb of sequence data and about 110 million unique TCR beta sequences from 150 million to 200 million T cells were reported. The genetic ancestry cluster associated with self-reported Caucasian donors included about 84% of the 398 genotyped donors. Around 320 gigabases of sequencing data and tens of millions of unique TCR sequences were included in an early release covering about 700 HLA-typed donors. In a later genetic analysis, genome-wide SNP genotypes for 398 of the 666 donors were used, and that subset was treated as a discovery cohort. Because of strong linkage in the cohort, a few DR-DQ haplotypes were treated as single units for association and clustering. Along with the approximately 700-subject first cohort, a separate validation cohort of more than 90 different subjects was used. The T cell repertoires of 670 or so subjects were profiled by immunosequencing and related to cytomegalovirus serostatus. To decide whether each TCR beta V gene segment behaved as functional or pseudogenic, an earlier analysis of some 580 of the donors relied on high-throughput TCR beta sequencing. To predict cytomegalovirus infection status, the study combined high-throughput TCR immunosequencing, statistical association of individual TCRs with disease status, and machine learning. Every repertoire in the discovery cohort had been generated on one and the same sequencing platform. A later analysis re-analyzed previously published TCR beta repertoires from 660 or so donors and added high-resolution HLA genotyping to study TCR occurrence patterns. HLA typing covered class I and class II loci at four-digit resolution. On average, around 240,000 unique TCR beta nucleotide sequences were sequenced per donor among some 430 genotyped donors of the cohort, with roughly 18% of those sequences being non-productive. The study was designed to test whether signatures of past pathogen exposure could be identified by cataloging public T cell receptors. In the later analysis, no new phenotypic data were used to find candidate immune exposures; instead, reliance was placed on TCR beta sequences and their occurrence across donors. Typing coverage differed by locus: A, B, C, DRB1 and DQB1 were typed in roughly 620-630 donors, DQA1 in 500 to 550, DPA1 in some 600, and DPB1 in 472. Donor age, sex, ethnicity and CMV serostatus were collected together with the repertoire data.

Overall results and qualifications from the work: A later genetic analysis associated a missense DCLRE1C variant with V-gene and J-gene trimming of TCR beta chains, and an independent cohort replicated the association. Correlated functional status among segregating V segments might be attributable to linkage disequilibrium, but an unknown experimental factor could not be ruled out. According to a later genetic analysis, donors in an Asian-associated ancestry cluster had fewer N-insertions in productive TCRs than the approximately 710-donor mean. Seventeen rarely observed V segments, including chromosome 9 orphons, were excluded from the earlier analysis of approximately 500 of the donors because counts were too low. Assigning TCR associations to individual alleles was difficult when HLA alleles, especially DR and DQ, strongly co-occurred. In a later analysis, several top co-occurrence clusters were reported to appear linked to parvovirus B19, influenza, CMV and Epstein-Barr virus. The only immune exposure information available for the cohort was CMV serostatus. At a false discovery rate of 0.05, a later analysis linked approximately 18,000 TCR beta sequences to specific HLA alleles. The sequencing pipeline was judged likely to have produced a cluster of highly shared sequence variants as a technical artifact. Most CMV-associated TCR beta chains appeared to be HLA-restricted in a later analysis, and the HLA associations seemed to be driven largely by CMV exposure. In a later analysis, TCR association rates were found to vary across HLA loci, with the most associated TCRs seen for DRB1 alleles and the fewest for HLA-C alleles. Because some donors lacked HLA typing at each locus, the association tests relied only on the typed subset. In vitro tests confirmed that three of the cytomegalovirus-associated TCR beta chains recognize cytomegalovirus antigens. Presence/absence analyses assumed roughly uniform sequencing depth across donors, an assumption that may not hold. An earlier analysis of approximately 530 of the donors showed that most TCR beta V segments appeared in productive rearrangements either about 90% or about 30% of the time, which broadly matched IMGT annotations. The 87-base-pair reads could not distinguish some IMGT-functional V segments, including TRBV6-2 and TRBV6-3, so those segments were excluded. While some public TCRs were present in many individuals, most TCR sequences turned up only very rarely across donors. In a later analysis, HLA-associated TCR beta chains were found to be more clonally expanded and to have lower generation probabilities than equally common non-associated chains. A further reported finding was that TCR beta sequences accurately predicted the HLA-A and HLA-B alleles for most subjects in the first cohort. In the study, roughly 160 TCR beta chains were listed as associated with cytomegalovirus. The classifier was reported to diagnose cytomegalovirus status with high specificity and sensitivity in both the original and validation cohorts. It was suggested by the authors that the approach could potentially be generalized to other disease states and immunological phenotypes. This cohort had only TCR beta chains sequenced, and the lack of alpha or paired-chain data limited which features could be detected.

The receptor chain draws on TRBV5-6 and TRBJ1-6, with no D gene named confidently. The source material was PBMCs. This receptor was taken from a man aged 45-65 years in good health and CMV-seropositive. The DNA reads TGTGCCAGCAGCTTAATATCTTCGGGGTCACCCCTCCACTTT. Its amino acids are CASSLISSGSPLHF.